This passage covers 23 T cell receptor beta chains from one sample sequenced in a study of low-dose radiotherapy and immunotherapy resistance in tumors (dated 2022 in TCRdb). This specimen's time point label, interpreted: before trial treatment. Sequencing relied on an Illumina HiSeq 2500. Superscript III and a set of TRAV- and TRBV-specific primers were used to synthesize first-strand cDNA, so that both TCRalpha and TCRbeta chains were covered. TCRs were amplified with Phusion for around 18 PCR cycles, with a constant-region primer paired with the adapter attached to the V primers. The public reads were reanalyzed by TCRdb: fastp trimming at Q25, MiXCR alignment, in-frame beta chains only. When rows share a CDR3 protein, they turn into one entry using the most common DNA and genes. A total of tens of thousands of distinct CDR3 sequences appear in this sample, over 15% of them only once. The ten largest account for 2.8% of the sample.

The sample here was PBMCs, taken before treatment. These TCRs come from a male donor with prostate cancer.

There are many counts of this clonotype. The V call is TRBV27, the J call TRBJ2-7; D may be TRBD1 (5 bases). Trimming took off 3 bases at V and 2 bases at J, with 11 bases between the two ends. Germline assignment: CDR1 MNHEY and CDR2 SMNVEV (reference sequence). The CDR3 has 14 amino acids. Here the CDR3 reads CASSFTQGPYEQYF. The CDR3 coding sequence is TGTGCCAGCAGTTTCACCCAGGGTCCCTACGAGCAGTACTTC.

This clonotype was seen many times. The V gene is TRBV10-2, the J gene TRBJ2-2; no definite D call. V dropped 3 bases and J dropped 0 bases, with 8 bases sitting between them. Looked up from germline, CDR1 is WSHSY and CDR2 is SAAADI. This CDR3 comprises 15 residues. CDR3 loop: CASSEGFPNTGELFF. The CDR3 DNA reads TGCGCCAGCAGTGAAGGCTTTCCGAACACCGGGGAGCTGTTTTTT.

This clonotype was recorded many times. The CDR3 loop is CASSQPESYEQYF. The CDR3 DNA reads TGTGCCAGCAGCCAACCTGAATCCTACGAGCAGTACTTC. This chain uses TRBV7-9 with TRBJ2-7; D unclear. V gave up 5 bases and J gave up 1 base, with 9 bases separating them. The CDR3 is made up of 13 amino acids. Germline lookup yields CDR1 SEHNR and CDR2 FQNEAQ (reference sequence).

About this clonotype: One base separates it from a far larger clone, so it is likely a read error. This chain links TRBV5-3 with TRBJ2-2; no clear D gene. TRBV5-3 is labeled an ORF, and its function is uncertain. Trimming cost V 8 bases and J 9 bases, with 14 bases left between them. The CDR3 sequence is 12 residues long. CDR3 DNA: TGTGCCAGCAGCCCCGGTTCCAGGGAGCTGTTTTTT. It translates to CASSPGSRELFF.

This clonotype has ten or more counts. The chain uses TRBV11-3 and TRBJ2-1; a possible D gene is TRBD2 (5 bases). Trimming left V 4 bases short and J 12 bases short, with 13 bases between. Per the germline V gene, CDR1 is SGHNT and CDR2 is YENEEA. This CDR3 is built from 12 residues. In DNA form, the CDR3 reads TGTGCCAGCAGCTCGGGGTCGTTAGGGCAGTTCTTC. This encodes CASSSGSLGQFF.

This clonotype showed up many times. The CDR3 nucleotides read TGTGCCAGCAGCCAAGTGGCAGGGATCAACCAAGAGACCCAGTACTTC. Protein product: CASSQVAGINQETQYF. The V call is TRBV4-2, the J call TRBJ2-5; possible D gene TRBD1, 5 bases. CDR3 size: 16 residues. Germline V gene data show CDR1 as LGHNA and CDR2 as YNFKEQ. V lost 1 base, J lost 0 bases, and 12 bases lay in between.

This clonotype occurred many times. The rearrangement links TRBV29-1 to TRBJ2-3; perhaps TRBD1 as D (7 bases). V was shortened by 8 bases and J by 1 base, with 16 bases between the two germline ends. The CDR3 covers 14 residues. Germline V CDR1 and CDR2: SQVTM, ANQGSEA. CDR3 residues: CSIAGGTGTDTQYF. In DNA, the CDR3 is TGCAGCATAGCTGGGGGGACAGGCACAGATACGCAGTATTTT.

This clonotype was counted at least ten times. This rearrangement joins TRBV29-1 to TRBJ1-1; 7 positions match TRBD1. The ends lost 0 bases at V and 3 bases at J; junction bases unmatched: 1. CDR3 length equals 13 residues. Germline values: CDR1 SQVTM, CDR2 ANQGSEA. The CDR3 region is CSVEDQGDTEAFF. Written as DNA, the CDR3 is TGCAGCGTTGAAGATCAGGGGGACACTGAAGCTTTCTTT. The variable domain in full, completed from reference TRBV29-1 and TRBJ1-1, reads SAVISQKPSRDICQRGTSLTIQCQVDSQVTMMFWYRQQPGQSLTLIATANQGSEATYESGFVIDKFPISRPNLTFSTLTVSNMSPEDSSIYLCSVEDQGDTEAFFGQGTRLTVV.

This clonotype appeared many times. The V gene is TRBV6-1, the J gene TRBJ1-5; 7 bases agree with TRBD1. Germline CDR1 MNHNS, CDR2 SASEGT. This CDR3 is built from 13 residues. V lost 8 bases, J lost 4 bases, and 5 bases stayed unmatched. The CDR3 spells CASWRGPNQPQHF. The CDR3 DNA follows: TGTGCCAGCTGGAGGGGGCCGAATCAGCCCCAGCATTTT.

V gene TRBV9 combines with J gene TRBJ1-1; no clear D gene. The CDR3 has 14 residues. In germline, CDR1 is SGDLS, CDR2 YYNGEE. The V end was cut by 0 bases, the J end by 1 base, with 7 bases between. The CDR3 reads CASSVVSQNTEAFF. The CDR3 nucleotides are TGTGCCAGCAGCGTAGTGAGTCAGAACACTGAAGCTTTCTTT.

The chain links TRBV6-1 to TRBJ2-7; 11 bases align to TRBD2. Germline values: CDR1 MNHNS, CDR2 SASEGT. The CDR3 consists of 15 residues. Unmatched junction bases numbered 8, after V lost 6 bases and J lost 4 bases. DNA of the CDR3: TGTGCCAGCAGACACGGGCTAGCGGGAGGTTACGAGCAGTACTTC. It is translated as CASRHGLAGGYEQYF.

There are a few counts of this clonotype. The chain is built from TRBV29-1 and TRBJ2-3; D is unresolved. Trimming took off 1 base at V and 4 bases at J, with 6 bases between the two ends. Germline CDR1 reads SQVTM; CDR2 reads ANQGSEA. This CDR3 is 12 amino acids long. The CDR3 DNA follows: TGCAGCGTTGAAGTGGGTGCAGATACGCAGTATTTT. Encoded protein: CSVEVGADTQYF.

There are many counts of this clonotype. The chain couples TRBV2 to TRBJ1-1; no firm D call. V was shortened by 6 bases and J by 0 bases, with 8 bases between the two germline ends. Germline assignment: CDR1 SNHLY and CDR2 FYNNEI. The CDR3 spans 13 residues. The chain's CDR3 is CASRSDMNTEAFF. In DNA form, the CDR3 reads TGTGCCAGCAGATCGGATATGAACACTGAAGCTTTCTTT.

This clonotype occurred many times. The chain is built from TRBV29-1 and TRBJ2-3; D is possibly TRBD2 (5 bases). The CDR3 consists of 19 residues. Germline CDR1 is SQVTM and CDR2 is ANQGSEA. V shed 0 bases and J shed 0 bases, with 22 bases lying between them. The chain's CDR3 is CSVEDDRNPGRTSTDTQYF. For the CDR3, the DNA is TGCAGCGTTGAAGACGATCGCAACCCCGGACGGACTAGCACAGATACGCAGTATTTT.

By share, this clonotype ranks as medium-sized. V usage is TRBV7-9 and J usage is TRBJ2-6; no clear D gene. V was clipped by 5 bases and J by 4 bases, with 6 bases between them. The CDR3 totals 13 residues. CDR1 and CDR2 (germline): SEHNR, FQNEAQ (reference sequence). CDR3 region: CASSPEGANVLTF. DNA of the CDR3: TGTGCCAGCAGCCCTGAGGGGGCCAACGTCCTGACTTTC.

This clonotype was picked up many times. The chain couples TRBV3-1 to TRBJ2-6; possibly TRBD1 for D (6 bases). Trimming cost V 5 bases and J 1 base, with 18 bases left between them. Germline CDR1 and CDR2: LGHDT and YNNKEL (reference sequence). This CDR3 has 18 amino acids. CDR3 loop: CASSSRQVAFSGANVLTF. In nucleotides, the CDR3 is TGTGCCAGCAGCTCCAGACAGGTTGCTTTTTCTGGGGCCAACGTCCTGACTTTC.

This clonotype was recorded many times. The V and J genes are TRBV5-1 and TRBJ2-7; 9 nucleotides match TRBD2. The CDR3 is made up of 14 amino acids. The trim removed 4 bases at V and 4 bases at J, leaving 6 bases unmatched. Germline assignment: CDR1 SGHRS and CDR2 YFSETQ. The chain's CDR3 is CASSPAGGPYEQYF. The CDR3 DNA reads as TGCGCCAGCAGCCCGGCGGGGGGGCCATACGAGCAGTACTTC. The variable domain in full, completed from reference TRBV5-1 and TRBJ2-7, reads KAGVTQTPRYLIKTRGQQVTLSCSPISGHRSVSWYQQTPGQGLQFLFEYFSETQRNKGNFPGRFSGRQFSNSRSEMNVSTLELGDSALYLCASSPAGGPYEQYFGPGTRLTVT.

This clonotype has at least ten counts. The gene calls are TRBV5-6 and TRBJ2-1; 12 nucleotides line up with TRBD1. The CDR3 has 15 amino acids. The junction had 1 base not matched to a gene; V was cut back by 4 bases and J by 2 bases. Germline V gene lookup returns CDR1 SGHDT and CDR2 YYEEEE. The CDR3 region has the DNA TGTGCCAGCAGCGGGACAGGGGGCCCCTACAATGAGCAGTTCTTC. This codes for CASSGTGGPYNEQFF.

This clonotype was counted many times. The J gene is TRBJ2-7, the V gene TRBV10-2; D is unresolved. CDR3 size: 15 residues. Trimming removed 6 bases from V and 9 bases from J, with 24 bases in between. The V gene's germline CDR1 is WSHSY and CDR2 SAAADI. The CDR3 DNA is TGCGCCAGCAGGTCAGACCGAGATCGGTACGAGCGGCAGTACTTC. Translating gives CASRSDRDRYERQYF.

In its sample, this clonotype was seen many times. This chain uses TRBV19 with TRBJ2-1; no clear D. The germline V gene has CDR1 LNHDA and CDR2 SQIVND (reference sequence). CDR3 length equals 13 residues. V gave up 1 base and J gave up 12 bases, with 13 bases separating them. DNA of the CDR3: TGTGCCAGTAGTATAGGGAGCTCGGTGGGGCAGTTCTTC. Its translation: CASSIGSSVGQFF.

This clonotype was found many times. The chain combines TRBV11-3 with TRBJ2-5; 10 bases agree with TRBD1. In germline, CDR1 is SGHNT, CDR2 YENEEA. V lost 5 bases to trimming and J lost 9 bases; unmatched junction nucleotides: 6. The CDR3 consists of 13 residues. CDR3 DNA sequence: TGTGCCAGCAGCACCGGGACAGGGGTGCCCCAGTACTTC. It is translated as CASSTGTGVPQYF.

This clonotype was seen a handful of times. The chain combines TRBV7-9 with TRBJ2-7; 7 bases are shared with TRBD2. The length of the CDR3 is 16 residues. V shed 3 bases and J 4 bases; nucleotides not matched to a gene: 12. In germline, CDR1 is SEHNR, CDR2 FQNEAQ (reference sequence). The CDR3 DNA reads TGTGCCAGCAGCTTCTCAAGCGGGGCAGTTGGGTACGAGCAGTACTTC. Its protein is CASSFSSGAVGYEQYF.

This clonotype was observed a few times. This chain links TRBV5-1 with TRBJ2-7; D remains ambiguous. V gave up 4 bases and J gave up 2 bases, with 13 bases separating them. Germline lookup yields CDR1 SGHRS and CDR2 YFSETQ. CDR3 length: 14 amino acids. The CDR3 sequence: CASSLQTATYEQYF. In DNA, the CDR3 is TGCGCCAGCAGCCTCCAGACGGCTACCTACGAGCAGTACTTC.